A selection of T cell receptor beta chains follows, all from one sample in a study of T cells after yellow fever vaccination. From the 5' RACE reads, TCRdb called clonotypes with MiXCR, one entry per CDR3 protein. The profile shows around 230,000 distinct CDR3 sequences, 5.5% to 8.5% of them singletons. Source: CD4+ T cells sorted from PBMCs, taken on the day of the yellow fever booster vaccination. These receptors were obtained from a man aged 30 to 39 who received the YFV17D yellow fever vaccine. CDR3s leave out the opening cysteine and the closing phenylalanine or tryptophan.

cdr3_length v_call cdr3_aa
15 TRBV15 ATSTRKGLAGGNEQF
13 TRBV18 ASSRDRAIYNEQF
11 TRBV6-5 ASSYYSTDTQY
12 TRBV7-9 ASSPQGPNQPQH
11 TRBV20-1 SGKTGGIYEQY
14 TRBV19 ASSIDRLSSYNEQF
16 TRBV4-2 ASSQVGILAGAGNEQF
12 TRBV20-1 SARKTGGGDTQY
10 TRBV7-8 ASSMTRSEQY
13 TRBV12-3/TRBV12-4 ASSPLIGRGNEQF
15 TRBV6-5 ASSYSVGADSLNEQF
13 TRBV11-3 ASSLEGGLANEQF
10 TRBV6-2/TRBV6-3 ASTNSGYEQY
11 TRBV20-1 SATRTGRETQY
12 TRBV7-2 ASSLASSIYGQY
12 TRBV3-1 ASSQGSGPYEQY
11 TRBV7-2 ASSLIEGNEQF
14 TRBV24-1 ATSDFPSGGTDTQY
14 TRBV5-5 ASSPTSYGAAGELF
14 TRBV5-6 ASSGPGPRNTGELF
13 TRBV6-1 ASSPGQILNEKLF
14 TRBV12-3/TRBV12-4 ASSTFPGFGDEKLF
12 TRBV5-4 ASSSRTNTGELF
13 TRBV12-3/TRBV12-4 ASSLGGSAYNEQF
13 TRBV2 ASSGGGTDQETQY
12 TRBV7-2 ASSWDRWRETQY
13 TRBV11-2 ASRDGTGGKNEQF
14 TRBV24-1 ATSDLTSGKYNEQF
12 TRBV6-1 ASSVRDGLYEQY
11 TRBV11-2 ASSPTGADTQY
11 TRBV7-2 ASSLARQETQY
15 TRBV7-8 ASSLVTGLSSYNEQF
12 TRBV7-2 ASSLNLQGGEQY
11 TRBV12-3/TRBV12-4 ASSQGNQETQY
11 TRBV6-1 ASSGLMNTEAF
13 TRBV5-1 ASSITSGTTNEQF
13 TRBV27 ASSLAGGVPDTQY
12 TRBV6-1 ASKGDLPPHIQY
12 TRBV20-1 SATSPTGQETQY
13 TRBV12-3/TRBV12-4 ASSSPAGGTYEQY
14 TRBV20-1 SARDPLAGLQETQY
13 TRBV6-1 ASSRGPSGANVLT
9 TRBV7-2 ASSSTGGQH
12 TRBV5-6 ASSLSRRTDTQY
13 TRBV28 ASSLGGVGTDTQY
15 TRBV29-1 SVEGVAGGPTSYEQY
13 TRBV5-5 ASSFAPGAGTEAF
11 TRBV29-1 SVEVRGRETQY
13 TRBV3-1 ASSQGREEKETQY
13 TRBV20-1 SAVPSGGATGELF
11 TRBV3-1 ASSPVSVYEQY
12 TRBV12-3/TRBV12-4 ASSSSSSGETQY
12 TRBV7-2 ASSSGGMNNEQF